This is a list of T cell receptor beta chains from one sample in a study of blood T cell repertoires in COVID-19. Repertoires were generated with immunoSEQ multiplex PCR, while TCRdb's copy carries only in-frame clones and drops some. Here the sample spans 380,000 or so clones, roughly 90% being singletons. Specimen: PBMCs or T cells enriched from blood (not recorded which). All receptors derive from a woman in her twenties or thirties with acute COVID-19. CDR3s include the opening cysteine and the closing phenylalanine or tryptophan. D genes are given only for firm matches. Some rows mark clone size as missing; the rest say once, few, many or name a class of expanded clone.

>TRBJ2-1|.|few|TRBV19
TGTGCCAGTAGTATGGGGGCTTATCACCCCTACAATGAGCAGTTCTTC
CASSMGAYHPYNEQFF
>TRBJ2-2|TRBD1|.|TRBV10-3
TGTGCCATCAGGCCGGACAGGACCGGGGAGCTGTTTTTT
CAIRPDRTGELFF
>TRBJ2-5|TRBD2|.|TRBV27
TGTGCCAGCAGTTCCTCACTGATAGCGGGGGGCCCAGAGACCCAGTACTTC
CASSSSLIAGGPETQYF
>TRBJ1-2|TRBD1|.|TRBV7-8
TGTGCCAGCAGCCGGGTTGGGACAGCCACTAACTATGGCTACACCTTC
CASSRVGTATNYGYTF
>TRBJ1-5|TRBD1|once|TRBV11-3
TGTGCCAGCAGTTCAGGACAGGATAGCAATCAGCCCCAGCATTTT
CASSSGQDSNQPQHF
>TRBJ2-2|.|.|TRBV18
TGTGCCAGCTCACCACTTAGGTCGGGGACCGGGGAGCTGTTTTTT
CASSPLRSGTGELFF
>TRBJ1-3|.|.|TRBV7-9
TGTGCCAGCAGCCTCTCTCGGGACACCATATATTTT
CASSLSRDTIYF
>TRBJ2-2|TRBD2|.|TRBV3-1/TRBV3-2
TGTGCCAGCAGCCAACGGACTAGCGGGGGCTCGGGGGAGCTGTTTTTT
CASSQRTSGGSGELFF
>TRBJ1-5|TRBD1|.|TRBV6-4
TGTGCCAGCAGTGTCCGTAAAACAGGGGCCCTCGAGGGGAGGAATCAGCCCCAGCATTTT
CASSVRKTGALEGRNQPQHF
>TRBJ1-3|.|.|TRBV5-5
TGTGCCAGCAGCCCCCTCACGGAGGGATCTGGAAACACCATATATTTT
CASSPLTEGSGNTIYF
>TRBJ1-5|.|few|TRBV6-5
TGTGCCAGCAGGAAATCAGGGAACCACAATCAGCCCCAGCATTTT
CASRKSGNHNQPQHF
>TRBJ2-7|TRBD2|.|TRBV7-2
TGTGCCAGCAGCGCGGGGGGCGGCGGGGGCTCCTACGAGCAGTACTTC
CASSAGGGGGSYEQYF
>TRBJ2-3|.|.|TRBV7-8
TGTGCCAGCAGCTTAGGGGGGCGGCGCACAGATACGCAGTATTTT
CASSLGGRRTDTQYF
>TRBJ1-4|TRBD1|.|TRBV11-1
TGTGCCAGCAGCACCGACAGGGATGGCGAAAAACTGTTTTTT
CASSTDRDGEKLFF